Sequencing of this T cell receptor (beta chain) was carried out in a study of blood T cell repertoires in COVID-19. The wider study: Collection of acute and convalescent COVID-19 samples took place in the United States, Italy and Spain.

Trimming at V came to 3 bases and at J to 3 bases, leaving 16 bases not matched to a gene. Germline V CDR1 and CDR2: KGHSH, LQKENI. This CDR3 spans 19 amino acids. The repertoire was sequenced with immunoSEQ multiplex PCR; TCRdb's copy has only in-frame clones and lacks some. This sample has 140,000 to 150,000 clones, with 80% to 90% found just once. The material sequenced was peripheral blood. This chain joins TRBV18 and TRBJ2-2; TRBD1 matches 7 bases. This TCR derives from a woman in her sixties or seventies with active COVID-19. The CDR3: CASSPPLGDRVMYTGELFF. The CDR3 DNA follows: TGTGCCAGCTCACCCCCGCTCGGAGACAGGGTCATGTACACCGGGGAGCTGTTTTTT.